This note documents a single TCR beta chain sequence. Antigen unknown. This entry belongs to a study of T cells expressing NK-cell markers. Study-level findings and limits: Similarly, these clonotypes led the CD3+CD56-NKG2C+ fraction as well in several donors.

TCRdb reanalyzed the 5' RACE reads, giving one entry per CDR3 protein sequence and no DNA. In total, the table holds 500,000 or so distinct CDR3 sequences. Germline CDR1 is SGHRS and CDR2 is YFSETQ. There are 12 residues in the CDR3. Sequenced material: blood T cells: a sorted CD56 or NKG2C T cell subset, CD4+ or CD8+ T cells, or bulk PBMC T cells (not recorded which). J is TRBJ1-2 and V is TRBV5-1. The source of this sequence is a man aged 18 to 30 in good health. The chain's CDR3 is CASSGSNYGYTF. Drawing the rest from reference TRBV5-1 and TRBJ1-2, the complete variable domain is KAGVTQTPRYLIKTRGQQVTLSCSPISGHRSVSWYQQTPGQGLQFLFEYFSETQRNKGNFPGRFSGRQFSNSRSEMNVSTLELGDSALYLCASSGSNYGYTFGSGTRLTVV.